The rows below give T cell receptor beta chains drawn from one sample of a study of Ad26.COV2.S vaccination and SARS-CoV-2 variants. TCRdb's copy holds only in-frame clones and misses some; the assay was immunoSEQ multiplex PCR. The repertoire holds 180,000 or so clones, with around 90% as singletons. Sample: peripheral blood, taken after recovery from COVID-19. The receptors were sampled from a human donor who had recovered from COVID-19. The CDR3 runs from the conserved cysteine through the conserved F or W. A D gene is named only where the DNA matches it firmly. Some rows have no size entry. The others give once, few or many, or a class for an expanded clone.

J: TRBJ2-2
D: NA
V: TRBV14
size: NA
DNA: TGTGCCAGCAGCCCGTTACCTGGGGACACCGGGGAGCTGTTTTTT
CDR3: CASSPLPGDTGELFF

J: TRBJ1-5
D: NA
V: TRBV2
size: NA
DNA: TGTGCCAGCAACCCGGACTTGCATAGCAATCAGCCCCAGCATTTT
CDR3: CASNPDLHSNQPQHF

J: TRBJ1-3
D: NA
V: TRBV10-3
size: NA
DNA: TGTGCCATCAGTGGGGTACGGAGTGGAAACACCATATATTTT
CDR3: CAISGVRSGNTIYF

J: TRBJ2-3
D: TRBD1
V: TRBV7-3
size: NA
DNA: TGTGCCAGCAGCTCTACCCGGCCGGGACAGGGGGCAGATACGCAGTATTTT
CDR3: CASSSTRPGQGADTQYF

J: TRBJ2-7
D: NA
V: TRBV28
size: once
DNA: TGTGCCAGCAGTTCCGGGACCGAGAAGTTCTTC
CDR3: CASSSGTEKFF

J: TRBJ1-2
D: TRBD1
V: TRBV28
size: NA
DNA: TGTGCCAGCAGTCCACCCCTCAAGAGACAGGGCGCCTATGGCTACACCTTC
CDR3: CASSPPLKRQGAYGYTF

J: TRBJ2-7
D: NA
V: TRBV10-3
size: NA
DNA: TGTGCCATCAGGGGGAACGGCTACGAGCAGTACTTC
CDR3: CAIRGNGYEQYF

J: TRBJ2-5
D: TRBD1
V: TRBV5-8
size: NA
DNA: TGTGCCAGCAGCCCGGGACAGAACAGGGAGACCCAGTACTTC
CDR3: CASSPGQNRETQYF

J: TRBJ1-5
D: NA
V: TRBV30
size: few
DNA: TGTGCCTGGAGTATTCGGGGGCGTCAGCCCCAGCATTTT
CDR3: CAWSIRGRQPQHF

J: TRBJ1-1
D: NA
V: TRBV9
size: once
DNA: TGTGCCAGCAGCCCGGGAGGGGTACCAGACACTGAAGCTTTCTTT
CDR3: CASSPGGVPDTEAFF

J: TRBJ2-7
D: NA
V: TRBV2
size: NA
DNA: TGTGCCAGCAGTCCCTTCAGGGGGGGACGCTACCTCGACGAGCAGTACTTC
CDR3: CASSPFRGGRYLDEQYF

J: TRBJ1-2
D: NA
V: TRBV29-1
size: NA
DNA: TGCAGCGTAGAACAGGTTGGCTACACCTTC
CDR3: CSVEQVGYTF

J: TRBJ1-5
D: NA
V: TRBV12-3/TRBV12-4
size: NA
DNA: TGTGCCAGCAGCTTCACAGGTAATCAGCCCCAGCATTTT
CDR3: CASSFTGNQPQHF

J: TRBJ2-2
D: NA
V: TRBV4-1
size: NA
DNA: TGCGCCAGCAGCCAAGGACGGTACACCGGGGAGCTGTTTTTT
CDR3: CASSQGRYTGELFF

J: TRBJ1-3
D: TRBD1
V: TRBV24-1
size: NA
DNA: TGTGCCACCAGTGATTCGACAGGGAAGGGAAACACCATATATTTT
CDR3: CATSDSTGKGNTIYF

J: TRBJ1-6
D: NA
V: TRBV19
size: NA
DNA: TGTGCCAGTAGTATAGCGGAGAGGGGGAATTCACCCCTCCACTTT
CDR3: CASSIAERGNSPLHF

J: TRBJ2-4
D: TRBD2
V: TRBV15
size: NA
DNA: TGTGCCACCAGCGGGGGACTAGCGGGAGATGCGGACATTCAGTACTTC
CDR3: CATSGGLAGDADIQYF

J: TRBJ2-1
D: NA
V: TRBV6-4
size: NA
DNA: TGTGCCAGCAGTGACTCGGGAGTCCCACGGAATGAGCAGTTCTTC
CDR3: CASSDSGVPRNEQFF

J: TRBJ1-1
D: NA
V: TRBV23-1
size: NA
DNA: TGCGCCAGCAGTCATGGGGATTTACAGGGAGGATACACTGAAGCTTTCTTT
CDR3: CASSHGDLQGGYTEAFF

J: TRBJ2-7
D: TRBD1
V: TRBV10-1
size: NA
DNA: TGCGCCAGCACCCCGGGACAGGGGGCACGTTTCTACGAGCAGTACTTC
CDR3: CASTPGQGARFYEQYF

J: TRBJ1-3
D: TRBD1
V: TRBV18
size: NA
DNA: TGTGCCAGCTCAGGACCGGGACAGACCTTCTCTGGAAACACCATATATTTT
CDR3: CASSGPGQTFSGNTIYF

J: TRBJ1-6
D: TRBD1
V: TRBV2
size: NA
DNA: TGTGCCAGCAGCCTACAAAACACCCAGGGGGCCTATAATTCACCCCTCCACTTT
CDR3: CASSLQNTQGAYNSPLHF

J: TRBJ2-1
D: NA
V: TRBV5-5
size: NA
DNA: TGTGCCAGCAGCAAATTGGATGAGCAGTTCTTC
CDR3: CASSKLDEQFF

J: TRBJ2-7
D: NA
V: TRBV6-4
size: once
DNA: TGTGCCAGCAGTGACCCAGGACAGAAGAGCTCCTACGAGCAGTACTTC
CDR3: CASSDPGQKSSYEQYF

J: TRBJ2-2
D: NA
V: TRBV5-8
size: NA
DNA: TGTGCCAGCAGCTTGGTGGGACATCCGAACACCGGGGAGCTGTTTTTT
CDR3: CASSLVGHPNTGELFF

J: TRBJ2-7
D: NA
V: TRBV15
size: NA
DNA: TGTGCCACCAGCAGAGGGGGGCGGATTTACGAGCAGTACTTC
CDR3: CATSRGGRIYEQYF

J: TRBJ2-1
D: NA
V: TRBV10-2
size: once
DNA: TGCGCCAGCAGTGACTGGGACTCCCTTACCTACAATGAGCAGTTCTTC
CDR3: CASSDWDSLTYNEQFF

J: TRBJ2-4
D: NA
V: TRBV5-1
size: NA
DNA: TGCGCCAGCAGCCGTGGACAGAGCAAAAACATTCAGTACTTC
CDR3: CASSRGQSKNIQYF

J: TRBJ2-7
D: NA
V: TRBV6-5
size: NA
DNA: TGTGCCAGCAGTCTATGGGGCTACGAGCAGTACTTC
CDR3: CASSLWGYEQYF

J: TRBJ1-3
D: NA
V: TRBV7-3
size: NA
DNA: TGTGCCAGCAGTCGGGGCTCTGGAAACACCATATATTTT
CDR3: CASSRGSGNTIYF

J: TRBJ2-7
D: NA
V: TRBV6-5
size: NA
DNA: TGTGCCAGCGCCCCGGGGAGAGGATGGCAGTACTTC
CDR3: CASAPGRGWQYF

J: TRBJ1-2
D: NA
V: TRBV5-1
size: NA
DNA: TGCGCCAGCAGCGGGTGGGGGGTCTTGTGGACCTTC
CDR3: CASSGWGVLWTF

J: TRBJ1-3
D: NA
V: TRBV6-5
size: NA
DNA: TGTGCCAGCAGTTCTACGACGGGGGGAAACACCATATATTTT
CDR3: CASSSTTGGNTIYF

J: TRBJ1-2
D: NA
V: TRBV5-1
size: once
DNA: TGCGCCAGCAGCTCAGACGGGCCCCTAAATGGGGATGGCTACACCTTC
CDR3: CASSSDGPLNGDGYTF

J: TRBJ2-2
D: NA
V: TRBV27
size: NA
DNA: TGTGCCAGCAGCTCGCTGGGTTTCGCGAACACCGGGGAGCTGTTTTTT
CDR3: CASSSLGFANTGELFF

J: TRBJ2-5
D: TRBD2
V: TRBV28
size: NA
DNA: TGTGCCAGCAGACCAGGGAGGGACTACCAAGAGACCCAGTACTTC
CDR3: CASRPGRDYQETQYF

J: TRBJ1-5
D: NA
V: TRBV6-5
size: NA
DNA: TGTGCCAGCAGTCCGCAATTACCTGGGGATCAGCCCCAGCATTTT
CDR3: CASSPQLPGDQPQHF

J: TRBJ2-1
D: NA
V: TRBV7-9
size: NA
DNA: TGTGCCAGCAGCTCCCCCGTGGCGGGGAGATCCTACAATGAGCAGTTCTTC
CDR3: CASSSPVAGRSYNEQFF

J: TRBJ2-5
D: TRBD2
V: TRBV5-4
size: NA
DNA: TGTGCCAGCAGCTTTGTCGGGGGGGGAGAGACCCAGTACTTC
CDR3: CASSFVGGGETQYF

J: TRBJ2-7
D: TRBD1
V: TRBV6-5
size: NA
DNA: TGTGCCAGCAGTTATACGGGACAGGGCATATACGAGCAGTACTTC
CDR3: CASSYTGQGIYEQYF

J: TRBJ1-3
D: TRBD1
V: TRBV25-1
size: few
DNA: TGTGCCAGCAGTGACCAGGGGGACCTCTCTGGAAACACCATATATTTT
CDR3: CASSDQGDLSGNTIYF

J: TRBJ1-2
D: NA
V: TRBV18
size: NA
DNA: TGTGCCAGCTCACCATTTCAAGATACTAACTATGGCTACACCTTC
CDR3: CASSPFQDTNYGYTF